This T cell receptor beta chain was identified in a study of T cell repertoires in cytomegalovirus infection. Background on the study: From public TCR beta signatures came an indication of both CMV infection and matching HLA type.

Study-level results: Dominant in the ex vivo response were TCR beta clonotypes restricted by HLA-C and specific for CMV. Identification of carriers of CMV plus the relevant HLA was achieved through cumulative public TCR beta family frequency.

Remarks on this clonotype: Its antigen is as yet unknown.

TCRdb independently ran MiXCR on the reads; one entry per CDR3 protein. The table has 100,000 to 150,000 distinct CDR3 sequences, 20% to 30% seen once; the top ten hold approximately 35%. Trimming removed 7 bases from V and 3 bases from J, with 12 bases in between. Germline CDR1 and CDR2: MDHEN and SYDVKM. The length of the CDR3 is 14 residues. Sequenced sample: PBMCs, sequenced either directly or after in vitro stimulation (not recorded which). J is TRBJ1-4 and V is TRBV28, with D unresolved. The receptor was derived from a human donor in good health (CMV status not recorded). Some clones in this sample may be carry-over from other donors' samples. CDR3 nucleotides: TGTGCCAGCACCTCCGGGCAGGCTAATGAAAAACTGTTTTTT. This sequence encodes CASTSGQANEKLFF.